This T cell receptor (beta chain) was sequenced during a study of blood T cell repertoires in COVID-19. Study in general: COVID-19 samples from acute and convalescent phases originated in the United States, Italy and Spain. Sample material is recorded as cDNA or gDNA derived from T cells, B-cell-depleted T cells, or PBMCs.

This CDR3 spans 16 amino acids. CDR1 is LGHDT and CDR2 is YNNKEL in the germline V gene (reference sequence). With 3 bases clipped from V and 5 bases from J, the junction kept 12 bases outside the gene matches. Original handling: Estimates of nucleated cell counts were drawn from the amplification of reference gene primers. Produced via immunoSEQ multiplex PCR; TCRdb's table is partial and in-frame only. V, J and clone size derive from that table, while D and trimming were established from the DNA sequence. The table shows around 67,000 clones, with 75% to 90% occurring only once. The genes are TRBV3-1 (or the pseudogene TRBV3-2) and TRBJ2-5; TRBD1 aligns across 7 bases. Input material: peripheral blood. This TCR came from a man aged 45 to 65 with active COVID-19. This CDR3 reads CASSQAELQGRETQYF. Written as DNA, the CDR3 is TGTGCCAGCAGCCAGGCAGAGTTACAGGGGCGGGAGACCCAGTACTTC.